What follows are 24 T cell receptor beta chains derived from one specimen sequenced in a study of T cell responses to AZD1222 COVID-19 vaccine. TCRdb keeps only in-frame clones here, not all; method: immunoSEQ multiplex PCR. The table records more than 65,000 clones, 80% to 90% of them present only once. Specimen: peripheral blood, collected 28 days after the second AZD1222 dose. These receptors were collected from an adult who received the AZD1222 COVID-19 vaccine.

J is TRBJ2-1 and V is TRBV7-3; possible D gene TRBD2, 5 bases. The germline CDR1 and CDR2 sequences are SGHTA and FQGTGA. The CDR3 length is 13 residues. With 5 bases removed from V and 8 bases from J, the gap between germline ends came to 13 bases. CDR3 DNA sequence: TGTGCCAGCAGCCTCGTAGGGCGGGATGAGCAGTTCTTC. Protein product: CASSLVGRDEQFF.

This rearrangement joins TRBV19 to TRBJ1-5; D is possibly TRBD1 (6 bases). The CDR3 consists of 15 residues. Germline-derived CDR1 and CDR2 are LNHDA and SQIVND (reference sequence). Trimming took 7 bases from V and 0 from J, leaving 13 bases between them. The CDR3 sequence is CASNGQTGSNQPQHF. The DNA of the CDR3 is TGTGCCAGTAACGGACAGACCGGTAGCAATCAGCCCCAGCATTTT.

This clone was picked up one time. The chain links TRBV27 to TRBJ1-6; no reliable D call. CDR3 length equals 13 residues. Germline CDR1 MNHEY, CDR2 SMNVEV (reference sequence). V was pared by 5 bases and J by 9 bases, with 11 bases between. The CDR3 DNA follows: TGTGCCAGCAGTGGTAACGAAGGTTCACCCCTCCACTTT. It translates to CASSGNEGSPLHF.

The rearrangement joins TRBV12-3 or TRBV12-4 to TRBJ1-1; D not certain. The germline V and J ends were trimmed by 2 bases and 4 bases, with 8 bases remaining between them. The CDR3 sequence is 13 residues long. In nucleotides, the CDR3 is TGTGCCAGCAGTTTAAGGGTTAGCACTGAAGCTTTCTTT. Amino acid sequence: CASSLRVSTEAFF.

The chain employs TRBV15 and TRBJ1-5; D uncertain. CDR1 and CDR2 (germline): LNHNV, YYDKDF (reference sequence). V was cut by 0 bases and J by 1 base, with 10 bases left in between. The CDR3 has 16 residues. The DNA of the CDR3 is TGTGCCACCAGCAGAGATTTGGGGAGGAGCAATCAGCCCCAGCATTTT. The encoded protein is CATSRDLGRSNQPQHF.

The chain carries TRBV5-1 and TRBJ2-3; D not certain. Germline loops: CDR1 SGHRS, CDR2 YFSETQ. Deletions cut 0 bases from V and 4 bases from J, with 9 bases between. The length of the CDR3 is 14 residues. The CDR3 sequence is CASSLEVGPDTQYF. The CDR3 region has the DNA TGCGCCAGCAGCTTGGAGGTGGGTCCAGATACGCAGTATTTT.

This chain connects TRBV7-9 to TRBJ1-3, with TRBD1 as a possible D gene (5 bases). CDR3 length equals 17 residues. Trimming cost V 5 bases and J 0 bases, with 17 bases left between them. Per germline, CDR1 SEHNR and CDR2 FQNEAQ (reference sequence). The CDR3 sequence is CASSPWGEVSSGNTIYF. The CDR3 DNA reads TGTGCCAGCAGCCCATGGGGGGAGGTTAGCTCTGGAAACACCATATATTTT.

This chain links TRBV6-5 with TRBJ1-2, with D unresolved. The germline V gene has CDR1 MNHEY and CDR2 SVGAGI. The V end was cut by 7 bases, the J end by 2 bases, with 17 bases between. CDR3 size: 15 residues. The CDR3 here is CASKSNPGWNYGYTF. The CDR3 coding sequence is TGTGCCAGCAAGTCAAATCCGGGGTGGAACTATGGCTACACCTTC.

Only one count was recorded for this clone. CDR3 in amino acids: CASSLSDGYTF. The CDR3 region has the DNA TGTGCCAGCAGCTTATCCGACGGCTACACCTTC. This chain uses TRBV7-9 with TRBJ1-2; no clear D gene. V lost 2 bases and J lost 8, with 6 bases in between. The CDR3 has 11 residues. CDR1 and CDR2 (germline): SEHNR, FQNEAQ (reference sequence).

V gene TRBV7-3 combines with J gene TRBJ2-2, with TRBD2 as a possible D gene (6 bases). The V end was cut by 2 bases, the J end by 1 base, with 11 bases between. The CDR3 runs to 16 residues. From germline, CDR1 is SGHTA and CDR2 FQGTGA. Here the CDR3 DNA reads TGTGCCAGCAGCTTATTCCCAGCGGGGAACACCGGGGAGCTGTTTTTT. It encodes CASSLFPAGNTGELFF.

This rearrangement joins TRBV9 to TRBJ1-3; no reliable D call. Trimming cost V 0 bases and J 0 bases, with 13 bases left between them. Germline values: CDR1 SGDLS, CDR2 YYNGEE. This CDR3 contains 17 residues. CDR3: CASSVGQKALSGNTIYF. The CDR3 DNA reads TGTGCCAGCAGCGTAGGTCAGAAGGCCCTCTCTGGAAACACCATATATTTT.

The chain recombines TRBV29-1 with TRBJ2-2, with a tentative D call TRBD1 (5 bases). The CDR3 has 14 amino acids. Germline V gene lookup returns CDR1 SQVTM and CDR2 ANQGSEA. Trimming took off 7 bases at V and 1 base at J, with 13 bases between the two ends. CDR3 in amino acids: CSGGLTRNTGELFF. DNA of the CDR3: TGCAGCGGGGGCCTGACCCGGAACACCGGGGAGCTGTTTTTT.

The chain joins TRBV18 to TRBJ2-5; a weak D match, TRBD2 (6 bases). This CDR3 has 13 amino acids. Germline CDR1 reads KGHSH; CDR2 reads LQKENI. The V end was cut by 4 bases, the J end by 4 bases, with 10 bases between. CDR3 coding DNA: TGTGCCAGCTCACAGGCAGCGGGAGAGACCCAGTACTTC. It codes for CASSQAAGETQYF.

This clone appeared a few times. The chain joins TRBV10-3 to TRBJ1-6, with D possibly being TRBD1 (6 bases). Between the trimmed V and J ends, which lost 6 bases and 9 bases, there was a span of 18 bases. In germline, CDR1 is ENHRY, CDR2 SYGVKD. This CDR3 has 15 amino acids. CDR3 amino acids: CAIRLDSPVGSPLHF. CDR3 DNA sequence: TGTGCCATCAGATTGGACAGCCCGGTGGGTTCACCCCTCCACTTT.

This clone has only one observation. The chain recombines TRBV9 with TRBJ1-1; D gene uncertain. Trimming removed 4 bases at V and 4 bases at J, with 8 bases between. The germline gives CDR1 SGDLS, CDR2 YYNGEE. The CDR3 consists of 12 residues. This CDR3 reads CASSRRGTEAFF. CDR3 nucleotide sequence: TGTGCCAGCAGCCGGCGGGGCACTGAAGCTTTCTTT.

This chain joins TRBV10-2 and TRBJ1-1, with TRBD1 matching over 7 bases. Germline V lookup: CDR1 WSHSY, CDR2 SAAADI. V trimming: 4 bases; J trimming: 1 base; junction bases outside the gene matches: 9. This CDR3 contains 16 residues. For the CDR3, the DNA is TGCGCCAGCAGTGGGCAGACAGGGAAAGGGAACACTGAAGCTTTCTTT. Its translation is CASSGQTGKGNTEAFF.

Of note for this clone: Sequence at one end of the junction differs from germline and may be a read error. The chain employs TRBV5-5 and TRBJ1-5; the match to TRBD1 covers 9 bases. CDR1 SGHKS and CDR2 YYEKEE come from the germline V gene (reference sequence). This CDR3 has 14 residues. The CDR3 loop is CASSLGQGGQPQHF. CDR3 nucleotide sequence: TGTGCCAGCAGTTTGGGACAGGGCGGTCAGCCCCAGCATTTT.

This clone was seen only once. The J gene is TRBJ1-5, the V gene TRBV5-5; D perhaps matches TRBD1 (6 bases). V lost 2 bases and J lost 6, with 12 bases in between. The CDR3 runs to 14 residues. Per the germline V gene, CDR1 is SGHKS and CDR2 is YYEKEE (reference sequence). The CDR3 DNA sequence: TGTGCCAGCAGCTTTGGACAGTCCCTTCAGCCCCAGCATTTT. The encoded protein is CASSFGQSLQPQHF.

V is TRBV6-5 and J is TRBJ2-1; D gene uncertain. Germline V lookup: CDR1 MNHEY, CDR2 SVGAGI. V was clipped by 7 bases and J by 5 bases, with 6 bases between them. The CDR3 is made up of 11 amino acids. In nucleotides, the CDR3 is TGTGCCAGCAATTGGAACAATGAGCAGTTCTTC. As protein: CASNWNNEQFF.

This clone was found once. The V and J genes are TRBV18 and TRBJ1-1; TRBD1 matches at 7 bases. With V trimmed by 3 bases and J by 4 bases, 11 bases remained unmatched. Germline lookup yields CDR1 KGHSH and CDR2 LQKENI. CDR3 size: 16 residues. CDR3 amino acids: CASSPTGAATFTEAFF. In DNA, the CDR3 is TGTGCCAGCTCACCCACAGGGGCTGCCACGTTCACTGAAGCTTTCTTT.

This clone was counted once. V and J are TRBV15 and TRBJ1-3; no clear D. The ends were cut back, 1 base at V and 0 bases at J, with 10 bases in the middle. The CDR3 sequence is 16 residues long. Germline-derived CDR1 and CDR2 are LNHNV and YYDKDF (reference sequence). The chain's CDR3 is CATSRGSIYSGNTIYF. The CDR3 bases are TGTGCCACCAGCAGAGGTAGCATCTACTCTGGAAACACCATATATTTT.

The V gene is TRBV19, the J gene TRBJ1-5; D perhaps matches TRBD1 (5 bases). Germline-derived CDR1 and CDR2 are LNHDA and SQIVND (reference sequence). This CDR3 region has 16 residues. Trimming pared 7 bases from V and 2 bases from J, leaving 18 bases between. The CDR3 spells CASTATGRGGNQPQHF. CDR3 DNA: TGTGCCAGTACCGCTACCGGGAGGGGAGGCAATCAGCCCCAGCATTTT.

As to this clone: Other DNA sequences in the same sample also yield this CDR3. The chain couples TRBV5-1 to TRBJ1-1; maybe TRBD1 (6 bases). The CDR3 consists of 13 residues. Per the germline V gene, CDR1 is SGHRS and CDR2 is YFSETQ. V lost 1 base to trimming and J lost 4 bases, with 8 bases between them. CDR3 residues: CASSLRGGTEAFF. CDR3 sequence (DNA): TGCGCCAGCAGCTTGAGGGGGGGCACTGAAGCTTTCTTT.

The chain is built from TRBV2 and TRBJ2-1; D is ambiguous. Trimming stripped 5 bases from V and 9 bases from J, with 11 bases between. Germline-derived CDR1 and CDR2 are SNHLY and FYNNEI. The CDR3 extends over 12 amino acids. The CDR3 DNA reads TGTGCCAGCAGTCCCTCGACGGGTGAGCAGTTCTTC. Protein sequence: CASSPSTGEQFF.